The clone carrying this T cell receptor (beta chain) has ten or more counts. The antigen is not known. The data were obtained in a study of T cells in Graves' hyperthyroidism and ophthalmopathy. Findings of the study overall: The authors' 13 V-J model separated ophthalmopathy from stable hyperthyroidism. Blood also showed most of the thyroid clonotypes that were expanded above 0.001.

Investigators excluded patients with uncontrolled infection, other autoimmune disease, pregnancy or lactation. Diagnostic decisions used clinical symptoms, serum thyroxine and TRAb, thyroid ultrasound and orbital computed tomography. RNA transcripts served as the template for amplifying TCR beta CDR3 regions. First-round RT-PCR with HTBI primers amplified the TCR CDR3 region. One entry per CDR3 protein, called by TCRdb with MiXCR from the multiplex PCR reads. This sample has 550,000 to 700,000 distinct CDR3 sequences; 35% to 55% occur once, and the top ten carry around 17%. Sequenced: peripheral blood or thyroid tissue (not recorded which). This receptor was taken from an adult woman with Graves' disease, either hyperthyroidism or ophthalmopathy (not recorded which).

The CDR3 DNA reads TGTGCCACGGGAGTTGGGGCCAACGTCCTGACTTTC. Protein sequence: CATGVGANVLTF. The chain uses TRBV19 and TRBJ2-6, with TRBD2 as a possible D gene (6 bases). CDR1 and CDR2 (germline): LNHDA, SQIVND (reference sequence). This CDR3 contains 12 residues. V dropped 10 bases and J dropped 3 bases, with 7 bases sitting between them.